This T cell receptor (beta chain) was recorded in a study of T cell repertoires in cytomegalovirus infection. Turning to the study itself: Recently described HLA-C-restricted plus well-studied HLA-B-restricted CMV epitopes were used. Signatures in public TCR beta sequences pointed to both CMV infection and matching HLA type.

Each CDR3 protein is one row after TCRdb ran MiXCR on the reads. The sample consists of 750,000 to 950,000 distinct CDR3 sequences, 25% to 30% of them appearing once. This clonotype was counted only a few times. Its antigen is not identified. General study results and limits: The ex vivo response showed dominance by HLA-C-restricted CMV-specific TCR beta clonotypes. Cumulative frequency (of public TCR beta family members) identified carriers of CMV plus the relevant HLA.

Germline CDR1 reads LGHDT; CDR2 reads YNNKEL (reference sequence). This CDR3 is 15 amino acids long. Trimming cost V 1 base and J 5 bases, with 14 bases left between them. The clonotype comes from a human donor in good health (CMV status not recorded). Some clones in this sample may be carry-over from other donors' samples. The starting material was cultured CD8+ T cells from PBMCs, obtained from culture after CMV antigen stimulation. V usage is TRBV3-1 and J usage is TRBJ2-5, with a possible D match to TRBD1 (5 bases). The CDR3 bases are TGTGCCAGCAGCCAAGGGACACTCCTAGGGGAGACCCAGTACTTC. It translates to CASSQGTLLGETQYF.